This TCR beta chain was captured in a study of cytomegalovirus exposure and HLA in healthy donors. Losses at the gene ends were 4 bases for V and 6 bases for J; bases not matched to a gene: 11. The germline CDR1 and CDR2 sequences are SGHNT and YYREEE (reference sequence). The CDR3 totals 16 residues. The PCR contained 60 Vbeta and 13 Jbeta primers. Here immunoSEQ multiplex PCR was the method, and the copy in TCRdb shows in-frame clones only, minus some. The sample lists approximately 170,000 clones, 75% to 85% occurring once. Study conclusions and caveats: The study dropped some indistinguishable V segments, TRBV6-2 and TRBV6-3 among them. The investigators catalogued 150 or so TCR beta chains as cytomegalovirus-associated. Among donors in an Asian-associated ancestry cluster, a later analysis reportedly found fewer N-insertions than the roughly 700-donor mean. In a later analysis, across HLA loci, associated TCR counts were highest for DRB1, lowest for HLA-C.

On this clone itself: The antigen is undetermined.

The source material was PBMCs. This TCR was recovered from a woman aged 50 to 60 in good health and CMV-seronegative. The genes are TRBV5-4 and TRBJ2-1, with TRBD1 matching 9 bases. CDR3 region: CASSRRQGGPGNEQFF. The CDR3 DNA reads TGTGCCAGCAGCCGTCGACAGGGGGGCCCTGGCAATGAGCAGTTCTTC.